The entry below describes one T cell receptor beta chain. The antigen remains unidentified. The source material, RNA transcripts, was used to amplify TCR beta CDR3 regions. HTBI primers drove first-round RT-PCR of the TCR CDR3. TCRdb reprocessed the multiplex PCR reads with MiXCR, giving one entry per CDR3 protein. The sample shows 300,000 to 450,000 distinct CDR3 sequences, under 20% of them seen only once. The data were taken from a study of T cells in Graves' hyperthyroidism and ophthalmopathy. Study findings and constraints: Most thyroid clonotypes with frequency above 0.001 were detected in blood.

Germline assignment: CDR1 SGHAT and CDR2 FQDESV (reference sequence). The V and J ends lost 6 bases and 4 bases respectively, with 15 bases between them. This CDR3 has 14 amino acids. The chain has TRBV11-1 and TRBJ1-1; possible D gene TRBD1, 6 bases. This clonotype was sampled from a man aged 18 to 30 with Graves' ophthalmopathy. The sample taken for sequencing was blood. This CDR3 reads CASSSGVSGTEAFF. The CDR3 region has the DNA TGTGCCAGCAGTTCAGGGGTTAGCGGCACTGAAGCTTTCTTT.